The present T cell receptor beta chain was sequenced within a study of early T cells in non-severe SARS-CoV-2 infection. Looking at the study overall: Sequenced bulk RNA came from whole blood that was unsorted, and chains were unpaired. Study-wide results and caveats: In VDJdb matching, anti-spike CD8 responses were favored while private and CD4 specificities went missing.

Unique molecular identifiers were attached to individual cDNA molecules. TCRdb called the 5' RACE reads again in MiXCR, with one record for every CDR3 protein. The data contain some 32,000 distinct CDR3 sequences, approximately 5.3% of them seen just once; the ten biggest clones take up 5% to 7.5%. The CDR3 consists of 14 residues. Germline assignment: CDR1 DFQATT and CDR2 SNEGSKA (reference sequence). The V and J ends lost 7 bases and 2 bases respectively, with 16 bases between them. This clonotype was detected ten times or more. What it binds is unknown. The chain couples TRBV20-1 to TRBJ2-3; D is unclear. The sample comprised whole blood. The TCR was taken from an adult who was a healthcare worker with PCR-confirmed SARS-CoV-2 infection or an uninfected control (not recorded which). The CDR3 here is CSGYRAFLTDTQYF. CDR3 coding DNA: TGCAGTGGCTACCGGGCCTTTCTCACAGATACGCAGTATTTT.